The T cell receptor (beta chain) described here comes from a study of T cell repertoires in cytomegalovirus infection. Study-wide background: CMV epitopes, recently identified HLA-C-restricted and well-studied HLA-B-restricted, were used. Public signatures in TCR beta pointed to CMV infection and matching HLA type.

TCRdb re-called the reads with MiXCR, one entry per CDR3 protein. The sample includes about a million distinct CDR3 sequences, 30% to 40% seen only once; the top ten take about 14%. V lost 8 bases to trimming and J lost 7 bases; unmatched junction nucleotides: 3. The CDR3 consists of 12 residues. Note on this clonotype: Its target is not known.

This chain uses TRBV12-3 or TRBV12-4 with TRBJ2-1, with TRBD1 matching 9 bases. The sequence came from a human donor in good health (CMV status not recorded). Some clones in this sample may be carry-over from other donors' samples. Sequenced material: cultured CD8+ T cells from PBMCs, taken from culture after CMV antigen stimulation. The CDR3, as DNA: TGTGCCAGCGGGACAGGGAGAAATGAGCAGTTCTTC. Translated: CASGTGRNEQFF.